The rows below give T cell receptor beta chains drawn from one sample of a study of T cell clonotyping in hematopoietic cell transplantation. TCRdb keeps only in-frame clones here, not all; method: immunoSEQ multiplex PCR. The table includes approximately 44,000 clones, about 96% detected once. The sequencing input was peripheral blood mononuclear cells. These receptors were collected from a man aged 25-45 years in good health. Some clones in this sample may be carry-over from other donors' samples. CDR3s include the opening cysteine and the closing phenylalanine or tryptophan. A D gene is named only where the DNA matches it firmly. A clone size is listed for some rows: how often the clone was seen (once, few, many), or a class if it is expanded.

j_call | v_call | clone_size | cdr3_length | d_call | cdr3_aa | cdr3_nt
TRBJ2-7 | TRBV6-6 | NA | 14 | TRBD1 | CASSMDRGSREQYF | TGTGCCAGCAGTATGGACAGGGGCTCGAGGGAGCAGTACTTC
TRBJ2-5 | TRBV11-2 | NA | 13 | NA | CASSPGIQETQYF | TGTGCCAGCAGCCCCGGGATTCAAGAGACCCAGTACTTC
TRBJ2-7 | TRBV4-1 | NA | 13 | NA | CASSQDKGYEQYF | TGCGCCAGCAGCCAAGACAAGGGGTACGAGCAGTACTTC
TRBJ2-2 | TRBV27 | NA | 17 | TRBD2 | CASSFHSGGASPGELFF | TGTGCCAGCAGTTTCCATAGCGGGGGGGCCTCACCCGGGGAGCTGTTTTTT
TRBJ2-3 | TRBV10-3 | NA | 12 | NA | CAISSSTDTQYF | TGTGCCATCAGCTCTAGCACAGATACGCAGTATTTT
TRBJ2-1 | TRBV4-1 | NA | 13 | NA | CASSQALQNEQFF | TGCGCCAGCAGCCAAGCCCTCCAAAATGAGCAGTTCTTC
TRBJ1-3 | TRBV5-6 | NA | 15 | TRBD1 | CASQGQGAGGNTIYF | TGTGCCAGCCAGGGACAGGGGGCTGGGGGAAACACCATATATTTT
TRBJ2-5 | TRBV7-3 | NA | 13 | TRBD2 | CASSRGRGETQYF | TGTGCCAGCAGCCGGGGGAGGGGAGAGACCCAGTACTTC
TRBJ1-4 | TRBV4-3 | NA | 15 | NA | CASSPSRGVYEKLFF | TGCGCCAGCAGCCCGTCTAGGGGTGTATATGAAAAACTGTTTTTT
TRBJ2-5 | TRBV19 | NA | 16 | TRBD1 | CASSIPLGTAKETQYF | TGTGCCAGTAGTATACCTCTGGGGACAGCTAAAGAGACCCAGTACTTC
TRBJ2-1 | TRBV9 | NA | 13 | TRBD1 | CASSRTGYNEQFF | TGTGCCAGCAGCAGGACAGGCTACAATGAGCAGTTCTTC
TRBJ1-5 | TRBV29-1 | NA | 8 | NA | CSVRYQHF | TGCAGCGTTCGTTATCAGCATTTT
TRBJ1-2 | TRBV5-6 | NA | 16 | NA | CASSRTRLIRNYGYTF | TGTGCCAGCAGCAGGACAAGATTAATACGTAACTATGGCTACACCTTC
TRBJ2-7 | TRBV5-4 | NA | 12 | NA | CASSPGMDEQYF | TGTGCCAGCAGCCCAGGTATGGACGAGCAGTACTTC
TRBJ2-3 | TRBV19 | NA | 13 | NA | CADHPLLGDTQYF | TGTGCCGATCACCCTCTCCTCGGAGATACGCAGTATTTT
TRBJ2-2 | TRBV7-2 | NA | 15 | TRBD1 | CASSGGTGWTGELFF | TGTGCCAGCAGCGGGGGGACAGGTTGGACCGGGGAGCTGTTTTTT
TRBJ1-5 | TRBV30 | NA | 14 | TRBD1 | CAWAEGAGSQPQHF | TGTGCCTGGGCAGAGGGGGCAGGGTCTCAGCCCCAGCATTTT
TRBJ2-3 | TRBV5-1 | NA | 19 | NA | CASSFSGTLGGGSTDTQYF | TGCGCCAGCAGCTTTTCCGGGACCTTGGGAGGGGGTAGCACAGATACGCAGTATTTT
TRBJ1-1 | TRBV11-1 | NA | 12 | NA | CASSPRTIEAFF | TGTGCCAGCAGCCCCCGGACAATTGAAGCTTTCTTT
TRBJ2-1 | TRBV27 | NA | 13 | NA | CASSFEGFNEQFF | TGTGCCAGCAGTTTCGAGGGTTTCAATGAGCAGTTCTTC
TRBJ2-2 | TRBV2 | NA | 16 | NA | CASSPPRDSITGELFF | TGTGCCAGCAGTCCTCCACGAGACAGCATCACCGGGGAGCTGTTTTTT
TRBJ2-4 | TRBV9 | NA | 14 | TRBD1 | CASSLRQGGPIQYF | TGTGCCAGCAGCTTGCGACAGGGGGGGCCTATTCAGTACTTC
TRBJ1-1 | TRBV15 | NA | 15 | NA | CATSSPGRTNTEAFF | TGTGCCACCAGCAGTCCAGGCAGAACGAACACTGAAGCTTTCTTT
TRBJ2-1 | TRBV19 | NA | 11 | NA | CASSNRGEQFF | TGTGCCAGTAGTAACCGTGGTGAGCAGTTCTTC
TRBJ1-5 | TRBV27 | NA | 13 | NA | CASSLSPNQPQHF | TGTGCCAGCAGTTTATCCCCTAATCAGCCCCAGCATTTT
TRBJ2-7 | TRBV19 | NA | 18 | TRBD1 | CASSYAGQGGGGTYEQYF | TGTGCCAGTAGTTACGCGGGACAGGGTGGAGGGGGGACCTACGAGCAGTACTTC
TRBJ2-7 | TRBV19 | NA | 15 | TRBD2 | CASSNPSSGEYEQYF | TGTGCCAGTAGTAACCCCTCTAGCGGGGAGTACGAGCAGTACTTC
TRBJ2-5 | TRBV19 | NA | 15 | TRBD2 | CASSRAGGPRETQYF | TGTGCCAGTAGTCGGGCGGGAGGGCCGCGAGAGACCCAGTACTTC
TRBJ2-6 | TRBV11-2 | NA | 18 | TRBD1 | CASSSDRGYSSGANVLTF | TGTGCCAGCAGCTCCGACAGGGGGTATTCTTCTGGGGCCAACGTCCTGACTTTC
TRBJ1-2 | TRBV6-6 | NA | 15 | NA | CASSYSKDSNYGYTF | TGTGCCAGCAGTTACTCCAAGGACAGCAACTATGGCTACACCTTC
TRBJ2-7 | TRBV13 | NA | 13 | NA | CASSLGLAYEQYF | TGTGCCAGCAGCTTAGGCCTCGCCTACGAGCAGTACTTC
TRBJ2-7 | TRBV7-8 | NA | 17 | NA | CASSLYRIPGASYEQYF | TGTGCCAGCAGCTTATATCGCATCCCAGGGGCCTCCTACGAGCAGTACTTC
TRBJ2-3 | TRBV5-1 | NA | 15 | NA | CASSLAGVPTDTQYF | TGCGCCAGCAGCTTGGCAGGGGTCCCCACAGATACGCAGTATTTT
TRBJ2-1 | TRBV27 | once | 15 | TRBD1 | CASSLTGEYYNEQFF | TGTGCCAGCAGTTTAACAGGGGAATACTACAATGAGCAGTTCTTC
TRBJ2-7 | TRBV7-2 | NA | 12 | NA | CASSSDSPEQYF | TGTGCCAGCAGCTCGGACAGCCCTGAGCAGTACTTC
TRBJ2-5 | TRBV4-1 | NA | 13 | NA | CASSQWRQETQYF | TGCGCCAGCAGCCAATGGCGCCAAGAGACCCAGTACTTC
TRBJ1-2 | TRBV5-1 | NA | 15 | NA | CASSLASGTNYGYTF | TGCGCCAGCAGCTTGGCTTCCGGGACTAACTATGGCTACACCTTC
TRBJ1-3 | TRBV15 | NA | 14 | NA | CATSRDRGGNTIYF | TGTGCCACCAGCAGAGATCGAGGGGGAAACACCATATATTTT
TRBJ1-1 | TRBV10-3 | NA | 13 | NA | CAIGGGGNTEAFF | TGTGCCATCGGCGGGGGGGGGAACACTGAAGCTTTCTTT
TRBJ2-5 | TRBV4-2 | NA | 17 | TRBD2 | CASSQDPAGELAETQYF | TGTGCCAGCAGCCAAGATCCGGCGGGAGAGTTGGCAGAGACCCAGTACTTC
TRBJ1-2 | TRBV19 | NA | 13 | NA | CASLRTADYGYTF | TGTGCCAGTTTACGGACTGCGGACTATGGCTACACCTTC
TRBJ2-7 | TRBV11-2 | NA | 13 | TRBD2 | CASSRGTTYEQYF | TGTGCCAGCAGCCGTGGGACTACCTACGAGCAGTACTTC
TRBJ1-2 | TRBV30 | NA | 12 | NA | CAWSLNSYGYTF | TGTGCCTGGAGTTTAAACAGCTATGGCTACACCTTC
TRBJ2-2 | TRBV4-3 | NA | 16 | NA | CASSQVERPGTGELFF | TGCGCCAGCAGCCAAGTTGAAAGGCCGGGCACCGGGGAGCTGTTTTTT
TRBJ2-1 | TRBV7-8 | NA | 14 | NA | CASNRGSLPNEQFF | TGTGCCAGCAATAGGGGTTCACTACCCAATGAGCAGTTCTTC
TRBJ2-3 | TRBV19 | NA | 17 | TRBD1 | CASSISLGTGFADTQYF | TGTGCCAGTAGTATATCCCTCGGGACAGGGTTCGCAGATACGCAGTATTTT
TRBJ1-5 | TRBV7-8 | NA | 17 | TRBD1 | CASSLGGQDVGNQPQHF | TGTGCCAGCAGCTTAGGGGGACAGGACGTAGGCAATCAGCCCCAGCATTTT
TRBJ2-7 | TRBV5-1 | NA | 18 | NA | CASSLSRQDSISGYEQYF | TGCGCCAGCAGCTTATCCCGACAAGACAGCATCTCCGGCTACGAGCAGTACTTC
TRBJ2-1 | TRBV12-5 | NA | 15 | TRBD1 | CASGSGGTGGNEQFF | TGTGCTAGTGGCTCGGGGGGGACAGGGGGAAATGAGCAGTTCTTC
TRBJ2-7 | TRBV10-2 | once | 15 | TRBD1 | CASRDPGQGAYEQYF | TGCGCCAGCAGAGACCCCGGACAGGGGGCTTACGAGCAGTACTTC
TRBJ2-5 | TRBV19 | NA | 13 | NA | CASNSRGAGTQYF | TGTGCCAGTAACTCTAGAGGAGCTGGGACCCAGTACTTC
TRBJ2-7 | TRBV5-1 | NA | 15 | TRBD1 | CASSHPGTASYEQYF | TGCGCCAGCAGCCATCCCGGGACAGCCTCCTACGAGCAGTACTTC
TRBJ1-1 | TRBV13 | NA | 14 | NA | CASSSPYPPTEAFF | TGTGCCAGCAGCTCACCATATCCTCCGACTGAAGCTTTCTTT
TRBJ2-5 | TRBV21-1 | NA | 13 | NA | CASSKASRETQYF | TGTGCCAGCAGCAAAGCGAGCCGAGAGACCCAGTACTTC
TRBJ2-6 | TRBV11-2 | NA | 16 | TRBD1 | CASSLTGGAGANVLTF | TGTGCCAGCAGCCTGACAGGGGGCGCTGGGGCCAACGTCCTGACTTTC
TRBJ1-2 | TRBV7-9 | NA | 11 | NA | CASSRGLSYTF | TGTGCCAGCAGCCGTGGGCTTAGCTACACCTTC